This is a list of T cell receptor beta chains from one sample in a study of blood T cell repertoires in COVID-19. The table came from immunoSEQ multiplex PCR; TCRdb's copy has only in-frame clones and leaves some out. This table has over 90,000 clones, roughly 79% appearing once. The sequencing sample was made of peripheral blood. The source is a man aged 80 or over with COVID-19, enrolled during active disease. CDR3s include the opening cysteine and the closing phenylalanine or tryptophan. D genes are given only for firm matches. Rows give clone size only sometimes, using once, few, many, or a class for an expanded clone.

clone_size d_call j_call v_call cdr3_length cdr3_aa cdr3_nt
few TRBD2 TRBJ2-5 TRBV10-3 16 CAISEPLGDGRETQYF TGTGCCATCAGTGAGCCTTTGGGGGACGGGAGGGAGACCCAGTACTTC
few TRBD1 TRBJ2-5 TRBV19 16 CASSALRTGDQETQYF TGTGCCAGTAGTGCCCTCCGAACAGGGGATCAAGAGACCCAGTACTTC
. TRBD1 TRBJ1-5 TRBV15 16 CATSTLTGDSNQPQHF TGTGCCACCAGCACCTTGACAGGGGATAGCAATCAGCCCCAGCATTTT
few . TRBJ1-5 TRBV6-2/TRBV6-3 15 CASSSAGLIDQPQHF TGTGCCAGCAGTTCGGCAGGGTTAATTGATCAGCCCCAGCATTTT
. . TRBJ2-5 TRBV18 12 CASSSTQETQYF TGTGCCAGCTCATCTACCCAAGAGACCCAGTACTTC
. TRBD1 TRBJ1-4 TRBV28 17 CASSWTLTGGANEKLFF TGTGCCAGCAGTTGGACGTTGACAGGGGGGGCTAATGAAAAACTGTTTTTT
. . TRBJ1-4 TRBV5-1 15 CASSLGVRANEKLFF TGCGCCAGCAGCTTGGGGGTCAGGGCTAATGAAAAACTGTTTTTT
. TRBD1 TRBJ2-2 TRBV9 17 CASSVTGQGARTGELFF TGTGCCAGCAGCGTAACGGGACAGGGGGCGCGAACCGGGGAGCTGTTTTTT
. . TRBJ1-4 TRBV7-9 13 CASSRDTTEKLFF TGTGCCAGCAGCCGGGACACCACCGAAAAACTGTTTTTT
. TRBD1 TRBJ2-1 TRBV19 15 CASTSGTGSYNEQFF TGTGCCAGTACTTCCGGGACAGGGTCTTACAATGAGCAGTTCTTC
few . TRBJ2-3 TRBV2 12 CASNGIGDTQYF TGTGCCAGCAACGGGATAGGGGATACGCAGTATTTT
. TRBD1 TRBJ1-2 TRBV5-1 14 CASSEGQGRYGYTF TGCGCCAGCAGTGAGGGACAGGGACGCTATGGCTACACCTTC
. . TRBJ1-6 TRBV5-1 16 CASSTQTGVGVSPLHF TGCGCCAGCAGCACTCAGACAGGTGTAGGGGTTTCACCCCTCCACTTT
. TRBD1 TRBJ2-7 TRBV7-2 16 CASSLARTGGFYEQYF TGTGCCAGCAGCTTAGCTAGGACAGGGGGCTTCTACGAGCAGTACTTC
. . TRBJ1-2 TRBV28 13 CASSFGGNYGYTF TGTGCCAGCAGTTTCGGGGGGAACTATGGCTACACCTTC
. TRBD1 TRBJ1-3 TRBV6-5 15 CASSYTPGGGNTIYF TGTGCCAGCAGTTACACACCAGGGGGAGGAAACACCATATATTTT
. TRBD1 TRBJ2-2 TRBV2 16 CASRLTGGAYTGELFF TGTGCCAGCAGACTAACAGGGGGCGCGTATACCGGGGAGCTGTTTTTT
few TRBD1 TRBJ1-2 TRBV11-2 15 CASSFSGTGGMGYTF TGTGCCAGCAGCTTCTCCGGGACAGGGGGCATGGGCTACACCTTC
. TRBD2 TRBJ2-7 TRBV10-1 15 CASSEMGLAGWEQYF TGCGCCAGCAGTGAGATGGGACTAGCGGGTTGGGAGCAGTACTTC
. . TRBJ2-7 TRBV9 15 CASSVAYGSGYEQYF TGTGCCAGCAGCGTAGCTTACGGGAGTGGCTACGAGCAGTACTTC
once . TRBJ1-5 TRBV6-6 15 CASSSVSAGKQPQHF TGTGCCAGCAGTTCGGTGAGCGCGGGTAAGCAGCCCCAGCATTTT
. TRBD1 TRBJ2-5 TRBV6-5 12 CAAETGQGTQYF TGTGCCGCAGAGACAGGGCAGGGCACCCAGTACTTC
. TRBD1 TRBJ2-1 TRBV11-2 16 CASSPRQGFTYNEQFF TGTGCCAGCAGCCCGCGACAGGGCTTCACCTACAATGAGCAGTTCTTC
. . TRBJ1-1 TRBV5-4 15 CASSLLRERGTEAFF TGTGCCAGCAGCTTGCTCCGGGAACGGGGCACTGAAGCTTTCTTT
. . TRBJ1-3 TRBV7-9 14 CASSSTGSGNTIYF TGTGCCAGCAGCTCCACGGGTTCTGGAAACACCATATATTTT
many . TRBJ2-2 TRBV7-2 16 CASSLVLGRVAGELFF TGTGCCAGCAGCTTAGTATTGGGCAGGGTAGCCGGGGAGCTGTTTTTT